Sequencing of this T cell receptor beta chain was carried out in a study of breast tumors, draining lymph nodes, adjacent tissues (dated by TCRdb to about 2016). In terms of the full investigation: TCR beta repertoires were compared across tumor, adjacent nontumor tissue and axillary lymph nodes obtained from breast cancer patients. In human breast cancer, the study set out to assess how tumor, surrounding tissue and draining lymph node repertoires relate to one another and whether T cells might be exchanged between them. Overall study results and their limits: The data were judged consistent with most tumor T cells deriving from the lymph node and then expanding within tumor tissue. In luminal-like breast cancer, tumor and nontumor tissue repertoires resembled each other significantly more than in basal-like breast cancer. T-cell repertoire diversity in tumors was found to be lower than in lymph nodes but higher than in nontumor tissue, and preferential V and J gene usage was observed. The conclusion that tumor T cells originate in lymph nodes was framed as consistent with a hypothesis rather than directly demonstrated.

This clonotype was counted at least ten times. This clone's antigen is unknown. No per-base quality is available; no much larger clone lies one base away. The germline ends are 9 bases apart after V is trimmed by 0 bases and J by 0 bases. The CDR3 measures 15 amino acids from cysteine to phenylalanine. Only the CDR3 region is kept as DNA, spanning 45 bases read in frame from base 1. Sequences SGHKS (CDR1) and YYEKEE (CDR2) are obtained from the germline V gene (reference sequence). The adjacent samples were made up of nontumor breast tissue around the tumor. This sample was sequenced with an Illumina HiSeq 2000. TCR beta chain libraries were generated through multiplex PCR amplification. High-throughput sequencing was used to analyze the amplified TCR beta chain products. The raw public reads went through TCRdb reprocessing: fastp at Q25, MiXCR clone calling, in-frame beta chains kept. Each record represents a unique CDR3 protein, reported with the most common genes and DNA among its rows. In this sample the table shows approximately 13,000 distinct CDR3 sequences, about 50% of which occur a single time. Clones ranked in the top ten supply approximately 40% of the sample.

The clonotype originates from a female donor with breast cancer. Some clones in this sample may be carry-over from other donors' samples. Sample: tumor-adjacent breast tissue. The chain couples TRBV5-5 to TRBJ1-2; the D gene assignment is ambiguous. The CDR3 corresponds to CASSLGLSPNYGYTF. The DNA sequence is TGTGCCAGCAGCTTGGGGTTATCCCCTAACTATGGCTACACCTTC.